The 24 T cell receptor beta chains below were found in one sample sequenced in a study of a mutant IDH1 vaccine in newly diagnosed glioma. Measured with immunoSEQ multiplex PCR; TCRdb has only the in-frame clones, and not every one. There are 30,000 to 45,000 clones in the sample; 75% to 85% occur only once, and more than 12% lies in the top ten. Time point specified: week 11, during vaccination. Each vaccine dose was 300 ug of mutant IDH1 20-mer peptide, with topical imiquimod. Antigens of these TCRs are unknown. The sequenced sample was peripheral blood mononuclear cells (PBMCs), obtained from a glioma patient whose treatment included an IDH1 peptide vaccine. The receptor source for this set is a woman aged 30 to 39 with glioma. Some clones in this sample may be carry-over from other donors' samples.

This sequence joins TRBV2 and TRBJ2-2; 9 bases line up with TRBD1. The CDR3 runs to 16 residues. CDR1 and CDR2 from the germline V gene are SNHLY and FYNNEI. V trimming: 6 bases; J trimming: 5 bases; junction bases outside the gene matches: 10. The CDR3, as DNA: TGTGCCAGCAGGAGTCGGACAGGGGAGGGGACCGGGGAGCTGTTTTTT. This translates into CASRSRTGEGTGELFF.

The chain links TRBV28 to TRBJ2-2; D is possibly TRBD1 (6 bases). The CDR3 spans 16 residues. The ends were cut back, 5 bases at V and 2 bases at J, with 15 bases in the middle. CDR1 MDHEN and CDR2 SYDVKM come from the germline V gene. CDR3 region: CASSLAGTPNTGELFF. As DNA, the CDR3 is TGTGCCAGCAGTCTCGCCGGGACACCCAACACCGGGGAGCTGTTTTTT.

CDR3 coding DNA: TGCAGCGTGCGGCGGGAGGACTCCTACGAGCAGTACTTC. Protein: CSVRREDSYEQYF. The rearrangement uses TRBV29-1 and TRBJ2-7; 8 bases fit TRBD2. Trimming at V came to 6 bases and at J to 0 bases, leaving 4 bases not matched to a gene. This CDR3 has 13 residues. CDR1 and CDR2 from the germline V gene are SQVTM and ANQGSEA.

V and J are TRBV6-5 and TRBJ2-1, with a weak D call TRBD1 (7 bases). The CDR3 is 14 residues long. The germline CDR1 and CDR2 sequences are MNHEY and SVGAGI. Deletions cut 5 bases from V and 7 bases from J, with 15 bases between. The CDR3 is CASSARRDSNEQFF. The CDR3 DNA reads TGTGCCAGCAGTGCCCGGCGGGACAGTAATGAGCAGTTCTTC.

The chain is built from TRBV7-2 and TRBJ2-7, with 8 bases lining up with TRBD2. V lost 5 bases to trimming and J lost 2 bases; unmatched junction nucleotides: 5. This CDR3 spans 14 amino acids. CDR1 and CDR2 (germline): SGHTA, FQGNSA. The CDR3 sequence is CASSPTSAAYEQYF. The CDR3 bases are TGTGCCAGCAGCCCGACTAGCGCTGCCTACGAGCAGTACTTC.

The chain links TRBV7-2 to TRBJ1-1; D gene unclear. Germline-derived CDR1 and CDR2 are SGHTA and FQGNSA. The CDR3 is 15 residues long. V lost 0 bases and J 2 bases, leaving 10 bases between the germline ends. The CDR3 DNA reads as TGTGCCAGCAGCTTAGCCCCCCGGGGTAACACTGAAGCTTTCTTT. Protein sequence: CASSLAPRGNTEAFF.

A few counts support this clone. The gene calls are TRBV30 and TRBJ2-4; D is unclear. The CDR3 is made up of 13 amino acids. Germline loops: CDR1 GTSNPN, CDR2 SVGIG (reference sequence). Trimming stripped 3 bases from V and 4 bases from J, with 10 bases between. The DNA of the CDR3 is TGTGCCTGGAGAGGCCAGCCGAAAAACATTCAGTACTTC. This gives the protein CAWRGQPKNIQYF.

The chain carries TRBV5-1 and TRBJ1-5; TRBD1 aligns across 9 bases. From germline, CDR1 is SGHRS and CDR2 YFSETQ. The V gene end was trimmed by 0 bases and the J gene end by 5 bases; junction bases not matched to a gene: 3. The CDR3 runs 15 residues. CDR3 region: CASSLEGDRDQPQHF. As DNA, the CDR3 is TGCGCCAGCAGCTTGGAAGGGGACAGGGATCAGCCCCAGCATTTT. Full variable domain (missing parts from reference TRBV5-1 and TRBJ1-5): KAGVTQTPRYLIKTRGQQVTLSCSPISGHRSVSWYQQTPGQGLQFLFEYFSETQRNKGNFPGRFSGRQFSNSRSEMNVSTLELGDSALYLCASSLEGDRDQPQHFGDGTRLSIL.

The J gene is TRBJ1-1, the V gene TRBV13; 7 positions agree with TRBD1. Trimming removed 2 bases from V and 4 bases from J; junction bases left unmatched: 1. The CDR3 is 13 amino acids. Germline lookup yields CDR1 PRHDT and CDR2 FYEKMQ (reference sequence). CDR3 sequence (DNA): TGTGCCAGCAGCTTAACAGGGGCCACTGAAGCTTTCTTT. Its translation: CASSLTGATEAFF.

J is TRBJ1-4 and V is TRBV29-1; perhaps TRBD1 as D (6 bases). Per germline, CDR1 SQVTM and CDR2 ANQGSEA. V lost 1 base to trimming and J lost 10 bases, with 19 bases between them. CDR3 length: 15 amino acids. The CDR3 region is CSVEVAGSVGGKLFF. The DNA for the CDR3 is TGCAGCGTTGAAGTGGCAGGGAGTGTAGGGGGAAAACTGTTTTTT.

The chain is built from TRBV5-4 and TRBJ2-5, with TRBD1 identical over 9 bases. CDR3 length: 17 amino acids. V was clipped by 4 bases and J by 2 bases; unmatched bases: 12. Germline V gene lookup returns CDR1 SGHNT and CDR2 YYREEE (reference sequence). Here the CDR3 DNA reads TGTGCCAGCAGCCTAACCTTAACCGGGACAGGGCAAGAGACCCAGTACTTC. This sequence encodes CASSLTLTGTGQETQYF.

This chain connects TRBV6-5 to TRBJ2-3; TRBD1 matches at 8 bases. The CDR3 is made up of 13 amino acids. CDR1 MNHEY and CDR2 SVGAGI come from the germline V gene. Losses at the gene ends were 6 bases for V and 6 bases for J; bases not matched to a gene: 5. CDR3 sequence: CASRGQVVDTQYF. CDR3 DNA sequence: TGTGCCAGCAGGGGACAGGTGGTTGATACGCAGTATTTT.

This clone occurred a few times. The same CDR3 also results from other DNA sequences found in this sample. The rearrangement uses TRBV7-9 and TRBJ1-2; D unclear. Germline V lookup: CDR1 SEHNR, CDR2 FQNEAQ (reference sequence). V was clipped by 5 bases and J by 0 bases, with 7 bases between them. CDR3 length: 13 residues. DNA for the CDR3: TGTGCCAGCAGCCTCACTCCTAACTATGGCTACACCTTC. Protein product: CASSLTPNYGYTF.

The V call is TRBV6-6, the J call TRBJ2-6; a possible D gene is TRBD2 (6 bases). V was pared by 11 bases and J by 0 bases, with 14 bases between. Per germline, CDR1 MNHNY and CDR2 SVGAGI (reference sequence). CDR3 length: 15 amino acids. Here the CDR3 DNA reads TGTGCCTCCCGGGACGGGGGCTCTGGGGCCAACGTCCTGACTTTC. It is translated as CASRDGGSGANVLTF.

The chain has TRBV6-1 and TRBJ2-1; 12 bases match TRBD1. Germline-derived CDR1 and CDR2 are MNHNS and SASEGT. This CDR3 region has 15 residues. The V and J ends lost 5 bases and 5 bases, in that order; junction bases with no gene match: 4. In nucleotides, the CDR3 is TGTGCCAGCAGTTTGGGACAGGGGGCTAACAATGAGCAGTTCTTC. It encodes CASSLGQGANNEQFF.

The chain recombines TRBV30 with TRBJ2-2; D tentatively reads TRBD1 or TRBD2 (5 bases each). Germline CDR1 reads GTSNPN; CDR2 reads SVGIG (reference sequence). Between the trimmed V and J ends, which lost 1 base and 3 bases, there was a span of 6 bases. The CDR3 sequence is 13 residues long. CDR3 protein: CAWSGGYTGELFF. The CDR3 nucleotides are TGTGCCTGGAGTGGGGGGTACACCGGGGAGCTGTTTTTT.

The rearrangement links TRBV7-3 to TRBJ2-7, with 9 positions matching TRBD2. Germline loops: CDR1 SGHTA, CDR2 FQGTGA. Trimming took 5 bases from V and 6 from J; bases not matched to a gene: 8. This CDR3 has 14 residues. CDR3 DNA: TGTGCCAGCAGCCCACCGGGACTAGCCTCCGAGCAGTACTTC. Encoded protein: CASSPPGLASEQYF.

This chain links TRBV10-2 with TRBJ1-1; TRBD1 matches 9 bases. The CDR3 length is 13 residues. The J segment lost 4 bases and the V segment lost 6 bases, leaving 3 bases of the junction unmatched. Germline V lookup: CDR1 WSHSY, CDR2 SAAADI. The CDR3 DNA reads as TGCGCCAGCAGGGACAGGGGAGGCACTGAAGCTTTCTTT. Its translation: CASRDRGGTEAFF.

The rearrangement links TRBV27 to TRBJ2-1, with D perhaps given as TRBD1 or TRBD2 (5 bases each). With 6 bases removed from V and 4 bases from J, the gap between germline ends came to 25 bases. Germline V gene data show CDR1 as MNHEY and CDR2 as SMNVEV (reference sequence). The CDR3 has 18 residues. This CDR3 is CASRSDRDPSPVYNEQFF. For the CDR3, the DNA is TGTGCCAGCAGATCCGATCGGGACCCCTCACCCGTATACAATGAGCAGTTCTTC.

The genes are TRBV2 and TRBJ2-1, with D possibly matching TRBD1 (6 bases). The V gene's germline CDR1 is SNHLY and CDR2 FYNNEI. The CDR3 loop spans 11 amino acids. V dropped 9 bases and J dropped 4 bases, with 7 bases sitting between them. This CDR3 is CARGGYNEQFF. CDR3 DNA: TGTGCCAGAGGGGGATACAATGAGCAGTTCTTC.

This clone was observed a few times. The V and J genes are TRBV7-9 and TRBJ1-4; no firm D call. Germline assignment: CDR1 SEHNR and CDR2 FQNEAQ (reference sequence). V lost 5 bases and J lost 13, with 20 bases in between. This CDR3 region has 14 residues. The CDR3 region is CASSPREDGERLFF. The CDR3 DNA is TGTGCCAGCAGCCCGCGGGAGGACGGCGAGAGACTGTTTTTT.

V is TRBV9 and J is TRBJ1-5; 7 positions match TRBD1. The CDR3 consists of 14 residues. J lost 5 bases, V lost 0 bases, and 2 bases had no gene match. Germline CDR1 reads SGDLS; CDR2 reads YYNGEE. The CDR3 DNA is TGTGCCAGCAGCGTAGGGGGACAGTATCAGCCCCAGCATTTT. Encoded protein: CASSVGGQYQPQHF.

The chain combines TRBV27 with TRBJ1-1, with no clear D. The CDR3 extends over 13 amino acids. Germline V gene data show CDR1 as MNHEY and CDR2 as SMNVEV (reference sequence). Trimming left V 0 bases short and J 0 bases short, with 2 bases between. The chain's CDR3 is CASSLSVNTEAFF. CDR3 nucleotides: TGTGCCAGCAGTTTATCAGTGAACACTGAAGCTTTCTTT.

The genes are TRBV6-5 and TRBJ2-7, with no clear D. Per germline, CDR1 MNHEY and CDR2 SVGAGI. The CDR3 spans 14 residues. Deletions cut 10 bases from V and 4 bases from J, with 20 bases between. The CDR3 is CATSPGPELYEQYF. The CDR3 DNA sequence: TGTGCCACCTCGCCCGGACCGGAGCTTTACGAGCAGTACTTC.